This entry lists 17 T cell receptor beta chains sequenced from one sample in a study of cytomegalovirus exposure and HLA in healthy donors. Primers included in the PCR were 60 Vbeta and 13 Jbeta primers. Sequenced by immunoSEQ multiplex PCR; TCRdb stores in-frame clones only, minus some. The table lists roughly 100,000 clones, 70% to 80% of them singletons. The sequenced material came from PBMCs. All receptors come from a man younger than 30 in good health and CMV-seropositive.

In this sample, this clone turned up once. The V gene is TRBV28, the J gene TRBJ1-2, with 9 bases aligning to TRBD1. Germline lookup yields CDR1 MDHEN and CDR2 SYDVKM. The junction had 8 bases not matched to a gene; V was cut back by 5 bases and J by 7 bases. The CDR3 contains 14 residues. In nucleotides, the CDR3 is TGTGCCAGCAGTCTCCAGGGACAGGGAGGTGGCTACACCTTC. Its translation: CASSLQGQGGGYTF.

The CDR3 nucleotides are TGTGCCAGTAGTACAGGGGTTGGCGAGCAGTACTTC. Translating it yields CASSTGVGEQYF. The chain couples TRBV19 to TRBJ2-7; perhaps TRBD1 as D (6 bases). Trimming took 4 bases from V and 6 from J, leaving 10 bases between them. Germline CDR1 and CDR2: LNHDA and SQIVND (reference sequence). This CDR3 is built from 12 residues.

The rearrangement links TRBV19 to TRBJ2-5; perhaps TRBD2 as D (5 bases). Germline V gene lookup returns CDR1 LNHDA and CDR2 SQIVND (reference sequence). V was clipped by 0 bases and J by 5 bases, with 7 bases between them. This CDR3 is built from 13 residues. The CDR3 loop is CASSIEGGETQYF. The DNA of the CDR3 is TGTGCCAGTAGTATAGAGGGCGGGGAGACCCAGTACTTC.

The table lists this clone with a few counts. CDR3 loop: CAWMKPRQGRYEQYF. The CDR3 nucleotides read TGTGCCTGGATGAAACCCAGACAGGGGCGATACGAGCAGTACTTC. The V call is TRBV30, the J call TRBJ2-7, with 8 positions matching TRBD1. CDR3 length equals 15 residues. Germline assignment: CDR1 GTSNPN and CDR2 SVGIG (reference sequence). The V segment lost 4 bases and the J segment 4 bases; nucleotides outside the gene matches: 12.

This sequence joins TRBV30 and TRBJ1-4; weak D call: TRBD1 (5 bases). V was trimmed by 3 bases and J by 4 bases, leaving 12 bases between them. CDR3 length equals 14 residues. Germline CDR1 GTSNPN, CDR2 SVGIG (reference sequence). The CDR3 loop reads CAWSPGYGNEKLFF. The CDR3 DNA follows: TGTGCCTGGAGCCCAGGGTACGGTAATGAAAAACTGTTTTTT.

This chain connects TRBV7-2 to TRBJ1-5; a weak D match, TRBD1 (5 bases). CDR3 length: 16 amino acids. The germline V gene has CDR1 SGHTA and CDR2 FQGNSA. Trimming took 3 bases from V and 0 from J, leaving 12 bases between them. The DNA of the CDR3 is TGTGCCAGCAGCTTGAAAGGGGATGCTAGCAATCAGCCCCAGCATTTT. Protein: CASSLKGDASNQPQHF.

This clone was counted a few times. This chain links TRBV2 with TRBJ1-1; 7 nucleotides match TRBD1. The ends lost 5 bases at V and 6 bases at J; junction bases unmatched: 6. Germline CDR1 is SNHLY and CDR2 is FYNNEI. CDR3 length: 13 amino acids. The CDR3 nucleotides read TGTGCCAGCAGTCAGGGGGAAATCGCTGAAGCTTTCTTT. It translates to CASSQGEIAEAFF.

CDR3 coding DNA: TGTGCCAGCAGTTCCGCAGGGATTGCAACTAATGAAAAACTGTTTTTT. Its translation is CASSSAGIATNEKLFF. The chain recombines TRBV7-6 with TRBJ1-4; a possible D gene is TRBD1 (5 bases). The V and J ends lost 6 bases and 0 bases respectively, with 14 bases between them. This CDR3 has 16 residues. Germline-derived CDR1 and CDR2 are SGHVS and FNYEAQ. The full variable domain, rest sourced from reference TRBV7-6 and TRBJ1-4, is GAGVSQSPRYKVTKRGQDVALRCDPISGHVSLYWYRQALGQGPEFLTYFNYEAQQDKSGLPNDRFSAERPEGSISTLTIQRTEQRDSAMYRCASSSAGIATNEKLFFGSGTQLSVL.

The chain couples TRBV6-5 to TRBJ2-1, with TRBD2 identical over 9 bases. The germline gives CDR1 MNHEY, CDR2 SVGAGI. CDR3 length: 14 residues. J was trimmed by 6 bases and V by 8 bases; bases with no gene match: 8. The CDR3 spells CASAGGGAGNEQFF. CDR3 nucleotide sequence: TGTGCCAGCGCGGGCGGGGGGGCCGGCAATGAGCAGTTCTTC.

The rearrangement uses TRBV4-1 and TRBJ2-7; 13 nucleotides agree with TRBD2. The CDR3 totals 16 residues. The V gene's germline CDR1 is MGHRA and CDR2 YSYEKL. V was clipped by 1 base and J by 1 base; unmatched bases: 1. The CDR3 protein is CASSQGGLAGSYEQYF. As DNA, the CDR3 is TGCGCCAGCAGCCAAGGGGGACTAGCGGGGTCCTACGAGCAGTACTTC.

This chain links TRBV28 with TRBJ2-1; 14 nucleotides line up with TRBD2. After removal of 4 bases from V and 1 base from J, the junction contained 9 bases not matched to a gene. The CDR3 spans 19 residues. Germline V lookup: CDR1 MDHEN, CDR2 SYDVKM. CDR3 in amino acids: CASSSIWTSGGRSYNEQFF. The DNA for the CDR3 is TGTGCCAGCAGTTCGATTTGGACTAGCGGGGGGAGGTCCTACAATGAGCAGTTCTTC.

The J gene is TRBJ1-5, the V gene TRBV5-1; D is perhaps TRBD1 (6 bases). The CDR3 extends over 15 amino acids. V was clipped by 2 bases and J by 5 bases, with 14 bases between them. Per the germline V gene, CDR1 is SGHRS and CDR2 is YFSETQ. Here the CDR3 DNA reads TGCGCCAGCAGCTTAGAAGGCAGGGGACATCAGCCCCAGCATTTT. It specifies CASSLEGRGHQPQHF.

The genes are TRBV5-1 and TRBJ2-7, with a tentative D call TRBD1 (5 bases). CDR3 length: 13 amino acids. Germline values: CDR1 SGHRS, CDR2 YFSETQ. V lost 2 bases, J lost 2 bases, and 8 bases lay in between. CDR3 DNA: TGCGCCAGCAGCTTACTGACAGCCTACGAGCAGTACTTC. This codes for CASSLLTAYEQYF.

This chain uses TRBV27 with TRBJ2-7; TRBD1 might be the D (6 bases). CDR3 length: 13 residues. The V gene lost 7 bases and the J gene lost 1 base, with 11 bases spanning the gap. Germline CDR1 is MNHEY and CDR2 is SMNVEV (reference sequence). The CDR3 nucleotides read TGTGCCAGCACACACAGGGATTCCTACGAGCAGTACTTC. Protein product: CASTHRDSYEQYF.

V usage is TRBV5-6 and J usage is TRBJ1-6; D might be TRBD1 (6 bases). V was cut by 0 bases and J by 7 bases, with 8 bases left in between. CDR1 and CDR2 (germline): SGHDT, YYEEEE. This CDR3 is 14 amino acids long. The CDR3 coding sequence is TGTGCCAGCAGCTTGGCAGGGGACAATTCACCCCTCCACTTT. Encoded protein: CASSLAGDNSPLHF. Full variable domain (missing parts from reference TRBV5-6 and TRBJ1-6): DAGVTQSPTHLIKTRGQQVTLRCSPKSGHDTVSWYQQALGQGPQFIFQYYEEEERQRGNFPDRFSGHQFPNYSSELNVNALLLGDSALYLCASSLAGDNSPLHFGNGTRLTVT.

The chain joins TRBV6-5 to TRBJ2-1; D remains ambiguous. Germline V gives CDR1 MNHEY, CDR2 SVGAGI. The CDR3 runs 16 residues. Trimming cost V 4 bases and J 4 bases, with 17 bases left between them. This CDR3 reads CASSSRNLVRYNEQFF. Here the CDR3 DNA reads TGTGCCAGCAGTTCCAGGAACCTTGTCCGTTACAATGAGCAGTTCTTC.

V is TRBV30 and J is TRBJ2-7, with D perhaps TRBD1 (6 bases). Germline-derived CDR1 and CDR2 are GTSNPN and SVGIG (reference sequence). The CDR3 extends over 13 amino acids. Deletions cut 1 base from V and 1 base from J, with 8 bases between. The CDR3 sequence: CAWSEGQSYEQYF. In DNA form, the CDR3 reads TGTGCCTGGAGTGAAGGACAGTCCTACGAGCAGTACTTC.